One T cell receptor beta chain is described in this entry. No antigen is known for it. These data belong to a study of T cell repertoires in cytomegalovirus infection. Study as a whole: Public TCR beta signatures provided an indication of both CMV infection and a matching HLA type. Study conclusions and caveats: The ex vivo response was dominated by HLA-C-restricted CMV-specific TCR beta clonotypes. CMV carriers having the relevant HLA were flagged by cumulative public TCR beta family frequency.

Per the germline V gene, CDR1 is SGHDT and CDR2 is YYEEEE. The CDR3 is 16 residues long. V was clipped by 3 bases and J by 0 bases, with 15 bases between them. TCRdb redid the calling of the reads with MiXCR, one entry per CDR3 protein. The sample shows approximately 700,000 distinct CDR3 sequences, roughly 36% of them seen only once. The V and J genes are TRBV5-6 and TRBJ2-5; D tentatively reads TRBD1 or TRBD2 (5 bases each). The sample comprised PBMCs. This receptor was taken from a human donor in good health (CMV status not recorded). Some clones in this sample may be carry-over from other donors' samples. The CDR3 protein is CASSSPGHRYQETQYF. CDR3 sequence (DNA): TGTGCCAGCAGCTCCCCGGGGCATCGGTACCAAGAGACCCAGTACTTC.